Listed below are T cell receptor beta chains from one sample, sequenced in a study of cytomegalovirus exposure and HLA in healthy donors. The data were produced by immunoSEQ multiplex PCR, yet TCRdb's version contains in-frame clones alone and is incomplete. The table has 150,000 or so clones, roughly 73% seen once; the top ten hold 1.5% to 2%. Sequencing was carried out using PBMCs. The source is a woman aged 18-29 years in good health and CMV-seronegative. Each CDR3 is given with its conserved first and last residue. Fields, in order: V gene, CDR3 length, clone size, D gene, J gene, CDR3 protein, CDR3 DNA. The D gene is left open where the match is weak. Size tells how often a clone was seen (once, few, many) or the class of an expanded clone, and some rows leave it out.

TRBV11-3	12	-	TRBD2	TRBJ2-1	CASSGGLNEQFF	TGTGCCAGCAGCGGGGGACTAAATGAGCAGTTCTTC
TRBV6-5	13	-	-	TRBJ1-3	CASTLGRDSTIYF	TGTGCCAGCACCCTGGGGCGGGATAGCACCATATATTTT
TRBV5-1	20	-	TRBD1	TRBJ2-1	CASSLRPSAGQGSLNNEQFF	TGCGCCAGCAGCTTGCGCCCCTCCGCGGGACAGGGGAGTTTGAACAATGAGCAGTTCTTC
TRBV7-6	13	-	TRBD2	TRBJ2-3	CASATSGTDTQYF	TGTGCCAGCGCAACTAGCGGCACAGATACGCAGTATTTT
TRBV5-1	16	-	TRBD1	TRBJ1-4	CASSTDRGATNEKLFF	TGCGCCAGCAGCACTGACAGGGGCGCAACTAATGAAAAACTGTTTTTT
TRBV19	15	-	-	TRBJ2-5	CASSSPQGRQETQYF	TGTGCCAGTAGTAGCCCACAGGGACGCCAAGAGACCCAGTACTTC
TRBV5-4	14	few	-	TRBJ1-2	CASSVGSGNYGYTF	TGTGCCAGCAGCGTTGGTTCCGGGAACTATGGCTACACCTTC
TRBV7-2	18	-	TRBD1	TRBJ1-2	CASSPGSNRDRVLIGYTF	TGTGCCAGCAGTCCGGGCTCTAACCGGGACAGGGTATTAATTGGCTACACCTTC
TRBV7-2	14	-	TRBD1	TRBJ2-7	CASSLQGAIYEQYF	TGTGCCAGCAGCTTGCAGGGGGCTATCTACGAGCAGTACTTC
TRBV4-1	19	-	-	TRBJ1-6	CASSLPLAQQGGGGSPLHF	TGCGCCAGCAGCCTCCCCCTCGCTCAACAGGGAGGGGGAGGTTCACCCCTCCACTTT
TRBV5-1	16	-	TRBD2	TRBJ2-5	CASSWGLAGGRETQYF	TGCGCCAGCAGCTGGGGACTAGCGGGGGGCCGGGAGACCCAGTACTTC
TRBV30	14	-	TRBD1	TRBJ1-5	CAWSADRGYQPQHF	TGTGCCTGGAGCGCAGACAGGGGGTATCAGCCCCAGCATTTT
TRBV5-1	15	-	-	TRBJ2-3	CASSVGQTSTDTQYF	TGCGCCAGCAGCGTCGGACAGACTAGCACAGATACGCAGTATTTT
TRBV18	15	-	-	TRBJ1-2	CASSPVMAGVSGYTF	TGTGCCAGCTCACCAGTCATGGCAGGGGTTAGTGGCTACACCTTC
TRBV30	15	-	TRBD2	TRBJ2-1	CAWYRGGSGSNEQFF	TGTGCCTGGTACCGTGGCGGGAGCGGCTCAAATGAGCAGTTCTTC
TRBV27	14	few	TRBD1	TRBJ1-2	CASSLNQGDYGYTF	TGTGCCAGCAGTTTAAATCAGGGGGACTATGGCTACACCTTC
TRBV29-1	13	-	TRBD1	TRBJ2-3	CSARTQGADTQYF	TGCAGCGCCCGCACACAGGGGGCAGATACGCAGTATTTT
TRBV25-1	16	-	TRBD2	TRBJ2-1	CASSDVAAGGNNEQFF	TGTGCCAGCAGTGATGTAGCAGCGGGAGGTAACAATGAGCAGTTCTTC
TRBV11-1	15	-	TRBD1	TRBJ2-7	CASSIGQGATYEQYF	TGTGCCAGCAGCATCGGACAGGGGGCTACCTACGAGCAGTACTTC
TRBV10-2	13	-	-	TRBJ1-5	CASSGLSNQPQHF	TGCGCCAGCAGCGGGTTGAGCAATCAGCCCCAGCATTTT
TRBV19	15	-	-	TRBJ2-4	CASSMGAGSKNIQYF	TGTGCCAGTAGTATGGGGGCAGGTTCCAAAAACATTCAGTACTTC
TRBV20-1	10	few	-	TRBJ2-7	CSAPTDEQYF	TGCAGTGCTCCGACTGACGAGCAGTACTTC
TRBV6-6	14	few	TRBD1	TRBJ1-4	CASRRTGDGEKLFF	TGTGCCAGCAGAAGGACAGGGGATGGCGAAAAACTGTTTTTT
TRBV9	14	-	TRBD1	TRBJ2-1	CASSARDRLNEQFF	TGTGCCAGCAGCGCAAGGGACAGGCTCAATGAGCAGTTCTTC
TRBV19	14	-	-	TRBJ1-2	CASSIQTGNYGYTF	TGTGCCAGTAGTATTCAGACAGGCAACTATGGCTACACCTTC
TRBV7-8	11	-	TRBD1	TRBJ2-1	CASKGAHEQFF	TGTGCCAGTAAGGGGGCCCATGAGCAGTTCTTC
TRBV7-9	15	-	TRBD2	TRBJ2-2	CASSGGLASTGELFF	TGTGCCAGCAGCGGGGGACTAGCGAGTACCGGGGAGCTGTTTTTT
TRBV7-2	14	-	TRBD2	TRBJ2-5	CASSISGLQETQYF	TGTGCCAGCAGCATTAGCGGGCTACAAGAGACCCAGTACTTC
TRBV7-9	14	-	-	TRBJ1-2	CASSLGASPNGYTF	TGTGCCAGCAGCTTAGGGGCGAGTCCTAATGGCTACACCTTC
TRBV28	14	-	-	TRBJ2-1	CASSSLRGSNEQFF	TGTGCCAGCAGTTCCCTTAGGGGGTCCAATGAGCAGTTCTTC
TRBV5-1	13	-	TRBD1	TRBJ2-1	CASSLHRGNEQFF	TGCGCCAGCAGCCTCCACAGGGGGAATGAGCAGTTCTTC
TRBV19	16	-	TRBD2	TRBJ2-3	CASSNLAGSGTDAQYF	TGTGCCAGTAGCAACTTAGCGGGATCCGGCACAGATGCGCAGTATTTT
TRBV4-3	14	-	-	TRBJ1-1	CASSRAGGNTEAFF	TGCGCCAGCAGCCGGGCGGGGGGGAACACTGAAGCTTTCTTT
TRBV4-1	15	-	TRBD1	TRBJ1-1	CASSHPGQGRTEAFF	TGCGCCAGCAGCCACCCGGGACAGGGGAGAACTGAAGCTTTCTTT
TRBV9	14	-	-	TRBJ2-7	CASSVGDISYEQYF	TGTGCCAGCAGCGTAGGAGACATCTCCTACGAGCAGTACTTC
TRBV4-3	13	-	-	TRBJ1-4	CASSPRINEKLFF	TGCGCCAGCAGCCCCAGGATAAATGAAAAACTGTTTTTT
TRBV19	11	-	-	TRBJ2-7	CASSSQREQYF	TGTGCCAGTAGTTCACAGAGAGAGCAGTACTTC
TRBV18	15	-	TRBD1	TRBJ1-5	CASSPKEDRGQPQHF	TGTGCCAGCTCACCGAAAGAGGACAGGGGTCAGCCCCAGCATTTT
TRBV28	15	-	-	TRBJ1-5	CASNGGAGKDQPQHF	TGTGCCAGCAACGGGGGGGCAGGGAAAGATCAGCCCCAGCATTTT
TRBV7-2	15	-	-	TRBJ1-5	CASSLALNSNQPQHF	TGTGCCAGCAGCCTAGCACTTAATAGCAATCAGCCCCAGCATTTT
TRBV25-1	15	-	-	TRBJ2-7	CASSNDGGSSYEQYF	TGTGCCAGCAGCAATGACGGAGGTAGCTCCTACGAGCAGTACTTC
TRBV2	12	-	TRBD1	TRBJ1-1	CATLDRSTEAFF	TGTGCCACCCTGGACAGGAGTACTGAAGCTTTCTTT
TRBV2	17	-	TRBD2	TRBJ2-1	CASVLLVLAASYNEQFF	TGTGCCAGCGTCCTTCTAGTCCTAGCGGCCTCCTACAATGAGCAGTTCTTC